The 13 T cell receptor beta chains reported below all come from one sample, sequenced in a study of vaccination and CD4 T cells after COVID-19. Antigen specificity for these receptors is unknown. Sequencing of DNA taken from cultured CD4+ T cells relied on the Oncomine TCR Beta short-read assay. TCRdb independently ran MiXCR on the PCR reads; one entry per CDR3 protein. The sample consists of some 20,000 distinct CDR3 sequences, 25% to 40% of them appearing once. Treatment given: roughly 11-day PBMC culture with coronavirus spike peptide pools or control peptides (ViraFEST assay). Sequenced: cultured CD4+ T cells from blood. These TCRs come from a human donor with COVID-19.

The chain is built from TRBV7-2 and TRBJ2-1; 11 nucleotides align to TRBD2. J lost 8 bases, V lost 0 bases, and 3 bases had no gene match. The CDR3 extends over 15 amino acids. CDR1 is SGHTA and CDR2 is FQGNSA in the germline V gene. The chain's CDR3 is CASSLAQLAGDEQFF. The CDR3 DNA is TGTGCCAGCAGCTTAGCGCAACTAGCGGGGGATGAGCAGTTCTTC.

V and J are TRBV7-2 and TRBJ1-4, with no clear D. The CDR3 spans 14 residues. V lost 1 base, J lost 8 bases, and 11 bases lay in between. CDR1 is SGHTA and CDR2 is FQGNSA in the germline V gene. The CDR3 reads CASSLVWGGEKLFF. The CDR3 region has the DNA TGTGCCAGCAGCTTAGTGTGGGGTGGAGAAAAACTGTTTTTT.

The V gene is TRBV27, the J gene TRBJ2-5, with 7 bases fitting TRBD2. J was trimmed by 5 bases and V by 5 bases; bases with no gene match: 8. CDR1 and CDR2 (germline): MNHEY, SMNVEV (reference sequence). The CDR3 spans 14 residues. In nucleotides, the CDR3 is TGTGCCAGCAGTAGAGGGACTACGGTTGAGACCCAGTACTTC. Protein: CASSRGTTVETQYF.

The chain joins TRBV5-4 to TRBJ1-2; D is unresolved. Germline values: CDR1 SGHNT, CDR2 YYREEE (reference sequence). The V and J ends lost 1 base and 7 bases respectively, with 17 bases between them. The CDR3 sequence is 15 residues long. CDR3 region: CASSLPGQSASGYTF. CDR3 nucleotide sequence: TGTGCCAGCAGCTTGCCAGGTCAGTCGGCAAGTGGCTACACCTTC.

The sample holds a few counts of this clonotype. The genes are TRBV6-1 and TRBJ1-1; no firm D call. The CDR3 has 13 residues. Germline CDR1 MNHNS, CDR2 SASEGT. The V and J ends lost 2 bases and 7 bases respectively, with 11 bases between them. The CDR3 loop reads CASSESVRFEAFF. The CDR3 DNA sequence: TGTGCCAGCAGTGAAAGTGTGCGGTTTGAAGCTTTCTTT.

This chain connects TRBV7-2 to TRBJ2-7; tentatively, D is TRBD1 (6 bases). V shed 2 bases and J shed 3 bases, with 14 bases lying between them. CDR3 length equals 15 residues. Germline assignment: CDR1 SGHTA and CDR2 FQGNSA. CDR3 sequence (DNA): TGTGCCAGCAGCTTAAGTCGTGGACAGTACTACGAGCAGTACTTC. This sequence encodes CASSLSRGQYYEQYF.

As regards this clonotype: Sequence at one end of the junction differs from germline and may be a read error. The rearrangement joins TRBV29-1 to TRBJ1-1; no clear D gene. In germline, CDR1 is SQVTM, CDR2 ANQGSEA. The CDR3 totals 13 residues. CDR3 protein: CSVEEQRNTEVFF. The CDR3 nucleotides read TGCAGCGTTGAAGAACAGAGGAACACTGAAGTTTTCTTT.

In its sample, this clonotype was seen a few times. J is TRBJ2-3 and V is TRBV7-6, with 8 bases aligning to TRBD2. The CDR3 totals 16 residues. CDR1 is SGHVS and CDR2 is FNYEAQ in the germline V gene. The J segment lost 5 bases and the V segment lost 0 bases, leaving 7 bases of the junction unmatched. The CDR3 DNA sequence: TGTGCCAGCAGCTTAGCCGAGCGGGGGACGATAGATACGCAGTATTTT. Protein sequence: CASSLAERGTIDTQYF. The whole variable domain, remainder taken from reference TRBV7-6 and TRBJ2-3, is GAGVSQSPRYKVTKRGQDVALRCDPISGHVSLYWYRQALGQGPEFLTYFNYEAQQDKSGLPNDRFSAERPEGSISTLTIQRTEQRDSAMYRCASSLAERGTIDTQYFGPGTRLTVL.

The rearrangement links TRBV5-1 to TRBJ1-2; possibly TRBD1 for D (6 bases). The CDR3 spans 14 residues. Trimming removed 2 bases from V and 2 bases from J, with 10 bases in between. Looked up from germline, CDR1 is SGHRS and CDR2 is YFSETQ. CDR3 in amino acids: CASSLGGLNYGYTF. The CDR3, as DNA: TGCGCCAGCAGCTTAGGGGGTTTGAACTATGGCTACACCTTC.

The genes are TRBV12-3 or TRBV12-4 and TRBJ2-1; D is ambiguous. V lost 4 bases to trimming and J lost 14 bases, with 15 bases between them. The CDR3 has 12 amino acids. DNA of the CDR3: TGTGCCAGCAGTTACTCGGGCTCAAGGGAGTTCTTC. Translation gives CASSYSGSREFF.

The chain uses TRBV5-1 and TRBJ2-7; TRBD2 aligns across 12 bases. CDR3 length equals 15 residues. The ends lost 4 bases at V and 2 bases at J; junction bases unmatched: 4. The germline V gene has CDR1 SGHRS and CDR2 YFSETQ. The CDR3 protein is CASSTSGGIAYEQYF. In DNA form, the CDR3 reads TGCGCCAGCAGCACTAGCGGGGGGATCGCCTACGAGCAGTACTTC. The full variable domain, with the rest looked up from reference TRBV5-1 and TRBJ2-7, is KAGVTQTPRYLIKTRGQQVTLSCSPISGHRSVSWYQQTPGQGLQFLFEYFSETQRNKGNFPGRFSGRQFSNSRSEMNVSTLELGDSALYLCASSTSGGIAYEQYFGPGTRLTVT.

V and J are TRBV24-1 and TRBJ2-3, with TRBD1 identical over 7 bases. Germline CDR1 KGHDR, CDR2 SFDVKD. The CDR3 spans 14 residues. J lost 3 bases, V lost 4 bases, and 3 bases had no gene match. CDR3: CATSELQGTDTQYF. DNA of the CDR3: TGTGCCACCAGTGAGCTACAGGGGACAGATACGCAGTATTTT.

The rearrangement links TRBV6-2 or TRBV6-3 to TRBJ2-3; the D is unclear. This CDR3 region has 15 residues. Deletions cut 6 bases from V and 0 bases from J, with 13 bases between. The germline gives CDR1 MNHEY, CDR2 SVGEGT. In DNA form, the CDR3 reads TGTGCCAGCAGACCCCTACCCTCTAGCACAGATACGCAGTATTTT. Translating gives CASRPLPSSTDTQYF.